This TCR beta chain was obtained from a study of shared clonotypes between healthy human individuals. Points from the study as a whole: Naive subsets tended to show greater estimated richness than memory subsets.

About this clone itself: The target antigen is unknown.

CD45RO-negative, CCR7-selected cells formed the naive CD8 fraction, which excluded terminally differentiated effector memory CD45RA+ cells. Assay used: immunoSEQ multiplex PCR; TCRdb lists only in-frame clones, some missing. The sample yields around 2,000,000 clones, about 95% seen once. This clonotype was sampled from a man aged 18 to 35 in good health. The sample was naive CD8+ T cells sorted from blood.

The CDR3 DNA sequence: TGCGCCAGCAGCCACGGGGGGGTGGAGGGCCGATTTAACGAGCAGTACTTC. It yields the protein CASSHGGVEGRFNEQYF. This sequence joins TRBV4-1 and TRBJ2-7, with TRBD2 matching over 8 bases. Per the germline V gene, CDR1 is MGHRA and CDR2 is YSYEKL. The CDR3 runs to 17 residues. Trimming removed 3 bases from V and 5 bases from J; junction bases left unmatched: 15.